Each of the 23 T cell receptor beta chains below was sequenced from the same sample in a study of cytomegalovirus exposure and HLA in healthy donors. The study ran its PCR with 60 Vbeta and 13 Jbeta primers. Clones were read by immunoSEQ multiplex PCR, and TCRdb kept only the in-frame ones, dropping some. The repertoire holds 150,000 to 200,000 clones, 83% seen once, with over 4% in the top ten. The sample was PBMCs. The source of these receptors is a man over 45 in good health and CMV-seropositive.

The chain combines TRBV6-5 with TRBJ2-7; a possible D gene is TRBD2 (6 bases). CDR1 is MNHEY and CDR2 is SVGAGI in the germline V gene. The CDR3 length is 14 residues. The ends were cut back, 2 bases at V and 4 bases at J, with 12 bases in the middle. CDR3 sequence (DNA): TGTGCCAGCAGTTACATCGGGGGTGGGTACGAGCAGTACTTC. Amino acid sequence: CASSYIGGGYEQYF.

The chain couples TRBV30 to TRBJ1-6; 10 positions match TRBD1. The J segment lost 13 bases and the V segment lost 0 bases, leaving 6 bases of the junction unmatched. Germline V CDR1 and CDR2: GTSNPN, SVGIG (reference sequence). The CDR3 is 14 amino acids. CDR3 region: CAWSVRQGAPPLHF. DNA of the CDR3: TGTGCCTGGAGTGTACGACAGGGGGCGCCGCCCCTCCACTTT.

This chain joins TRBV2 and TRBJ1-2, with 7 bases that match TRBD1. This CDR3 comprises 15 residues. Trimming took 2 bases from V and 5 from J; bases not matched to a gene: 8. In germline, CDR1 is SNHLY, CDR2 FYNNEI. CDR3 protein: CASSERRQGTYGYTF. In nucleotides, the CDR3 is TGTGCCAGCAGTGAAAGGAGACAGGGAACTTATGGCTACACCTTC.

This clone came up once. The V and J genes are TRBV28 and TRBJ1-1, with TRBD1 as a possible D gene (5 bases). The CDR3 spans 15 residues. V gave up 7 bases and J gave up 6 bases, with 21 bases separating them. The germline V gene has CDR1 MDHEN and CDR2 SYDVKM. The DNA for the CDR3 is TGTGCCAGCAAGGTCCAGGGAGGACCGTTGGCTGAAGCTTTCTTT. Encoded protein: CASKVQGGPLAEAFF.

The CDR3 DNA sequence: TGTGCCAGCAGTGATCGTCCCAGCGGTACCCAGTACTTC. Amino acids: CASSDRPSGTQYF. V usage is TRBV25-1 and J usage is TRBJ2-5; D is perhaps TRBD2 (5 bases). Germline V CDR1 and CDR2: MGHDK, SYGVNS. Trimming removed 3 bases at V and 8 bases at J, with 13 bases between. The CDR3 contains 13 residues.

The V gene is TRBV6-1, the J gene TRBJ2-7; 7 bases agree with TRBD2. This CDR3 is 15 amino acids long. With 7 bases clipped from V and 0 bases from J, the junction kept 9 bases outside the gene matches. The germline gives CDR1 MNHNS, CDR2 SASEGT. CDR3 nucleotides: TGTGCCAGCAATGGGGGGGACTACAGCTCCTACGAGCAGTACTTC. It is translated as CASNGGDYSSYEQYF.

The V call is TRBV29-1, the J call TRBJ1-1, with a tentative D call TRBD1 (6 bases). Trimming cost V 4 bases and J 6 bases, with 15 bases left between them. CDR1 is SQVTM and CDR2 is ANQGSEA in the germline V gene. The CDR3 length is 13 residues. The CDR3 coding sequence is TGCAGCGTTGTGCCCCAGGGGTCCGCTGAAGCTTTCTTT. It codes for CSVVPQGSAEAFF.

The chain joins TRBV5-6 to TRBJ2-2; 10 positions match TRBD1. CDR1 SGHDT and CDR2 YYEEEE come from the germline V gene. V shed 0 bases, J shed 4 bases, and the junction held 3 bases outside the gene matches. The length of the CDR3 is 16 residues. This chain's CDR3 is CASSLDGTGATGELFF. CDR3 coding DNA: TGTGCCAGCAGCTTGGATGGGACAGGGGCCACCGGGGAGCTGTTTTTT. Combining the CDR3 with reference TRBV5-6 and TRBJ2-2 gives the whole variable domain DAGVTQSPTHLIKTRGQQVTLRCSPKSGHDTVSWYQQALGQGPQFIFQYYEEEERQRGNFPDRFSGHQFPNYSSELNVNALLLGDSALYLCASSLDGTGATGELFFGEGSRLTVL.

The V gene is TRBV28, the J gene TRBJ2-7, with D maybe TRBD2 (6 bases). The length of the CDR3 is 12 residues. Trimming took off 5 bases at V and 3 bases at J, with 8 bases between the two ends. The germline CDR1 and CDR2 sequences are MDHEN and SYDVKM. This CDR3 is CASSLGGYEQYF. CDR3 DNA sequence: TGTGCCAGCAGTCTCGGGGGCTACGAGCAGTACTTC. Based on the CDR3 plus reference TRBV28 and TRBJ2-7, the full variable domain is DVKVTQSSRYLVKRTGEKVFLECVQDMDHENMFWYRQDPGLGLRLIYFSYDVKMKEKGDIPEGYSVSREKKERFSLILESASTNQTSMYLCASSLGGYEQYFGPGTRLTVT.

This chain uses TRBV7-8 with TRBJ1-2; 9 bases are shared with TRBD1. Losses at the gene ends were 5 bases for V and 5 bases for J; bases not matched to a gene: 6. CDR3 length: 14 residues. Looked up from germline, CDR1 is SGHVS and CDR2 is FQNEAQ. Here the CDR3 reads CASSDRTGAYGYTF. The CDR3 nucleotides are TGTGCCAGCAGCGACCGGACAGGGGCTTATGGCTACACCTTC.

This chain uses TRBV7-9 with TRBJ1-1, with 9 bases that match TRBD1. The germline gives CDR1 SEHNR, CDR2 FQNEAQ (reference sequence). J lost 3 bases, V lost 6 bases, and 5 bases had no gene match. The CDR3 has 14 amino acids. CDR3 in amino acids: CASRLGQGDTEAFF. DNA for the CDR3: TGTGCCAGCAGGTTGGGACAGGGTGACACTGAAGCTTTCTTT.

V is TRBV27 and J is TRBJ2-3; 7 bases are shared with TRBD2. Germline V gene sequence: CDR1 MNHEY, CDR2 SMNVEV (reference sequence). The length of the CDR3 is 16 residues. With 1 base clipped from V and 1 base from J, the junction kept 5 bases outside the gene matches. CDR3 bases: TGTGCCAGCAGTTTATTGGGGGGGTCTCGCACAGATACGCAGTATTTT. Amino acids: CASSLLGGSRTDTQYF.

The DNA of the CDR3 is TGCGCCAGCAGCCAAGAGTGGAGGGACCTTGAAAAACTGTTTTTT. As protein: CASSQEWRDLEKLFF. This sequence joins TRBV4-3 and TRBJ1-4, with D tentatively TRBD1 (5 bases). V lost 0 bases, J lost 7 bases, and 12 bases lay in between. CDR1 is LGHNA and CDR2 is YSLEER in the germline V gene. The CDR3 covers 15 residues.

Regarding this clone: The junction differs from germline at one of its ends, possibly a read error. The chain combines TRBV7-7 with TRBJ2-5, with 10 bases lining up with TRBD2. Germline lookup yields CDR1 SSHAT and CDR2 FNYEAQ (reference sequence). This CDR3 is 15 amino acids long. CDR3: CASSPGLAPLETQYF. CDR3 sequence (DNA): TGTGCTAGCAGCCCGGGACTAGCGCCCTTGGAGACCCAGTACTTC.

The count of this clone is one. The chain joins TRBV2 to TRBJ2-7; D is possibly TRBD1 (6 bases). Trimming cost V 8 bases and J 7 bases, with 12 bases left between them. CDR3 length equals 11 residues. Germline V gene sequence: CDR1 SNHLY, CDR2 FYNNEI. The CDR3 DNA reads TGTGCCAGCGCCCCTAGGGGGGAGCAGTACTTC. Translating it yields CASAPRGEQYF.

The rearrangement uses TRBV4-1 and TRBJ2-1; maybe TRBD1 (5 bases). Germline CDR1 is MGHRA and CDR2 is YSYEKL. With 2 bases removed from V and 10 bases from J, the gap between germline ends came to 9 bases. The CDR3 totals 12 residues. The CDR3 DNA reads as TGCGCCAGCAGCCAATGGGGCGGCGAGCAGTTCTTC. Its protein is CASSQWGGEQFF.

The genes are TRBV27 and TRBJ2-2; 7 bases align to TRBD1. Looked up from germline, CDR1 is MNHEY and CDR2 is SMNVEV (reference sequence). V shed 4 bases and J 0 bases; nucleotides not matched to a gene: 5. This CDR3 contains 16 residues. The chain's CDR3 is CASSYKGAANTGELFF. The CDR3 coding sequence is TGTGCCAGCAGTTACAAGGGGGCCGCGAACACCGGGGAGCTGTTTTTT.

The J gene is TRBJ2-7, the V gene TRBV28; D may be TRBD1 (6 bases). This CDR3 is built from 14 residues. The germline V and J ends were trimmed by 11 bases and 2 bases, with 19 bases remaining between them. The germline gives CDR1 MDHEN, CDR2 SYDVKM. The CDR3 protein is CASGPIGTTYEQYF. CDR3 coding DNA: TGTGCCTCGGGCCCTATAGGGACAACCTACGAGCAGTACTTC.

The chain couples TRBV6-1 to TRBJ2-7; D gene unclear. In germline, CDR1 is MNHNS, CDR2 SASEGT. The CDR3 has 14 residues. Trimming stripped 6 bases from V and 2 bases from J, with 14 bases between. CDR3 DNA: TGTGCCAGCAGCACACCGGGTTTGACCTACGAGCAGTACTTC. It encodes CASSTPGLTYEQYF.

V and J are TRBV28 and TRBJ1-1; D remains ambiguous. Per germline, CDR1 MDHEN and CDR2 SYDVKM. V dropped 2 bases and J dropped 1 base, with 8 bases sitting between them. CDR3 length: 14 residues. The CDR3 region has the DNA TGTGCCAGCAGTTTAGAGGGCAGGAACACTGAAGCTTTCTTT. It translates to CASSLEGRNTEAFF. Based on the CDR3 plus reference TRBV28 and TRBJ1-1, the full variable domain is DVKVTQSSRYLVKRTGEKVFLECVQDMDHENMFWYRQDPGLGLRLIYFSYDVKMKEKGDIPEGYSVSREKKERFSLILESASTNQTSMYLCASSLEGRNTEAFFGQGTRLTVV.

V gene TRBV4-2 combines with J gene TRBJ1-4; no clear D gene. V was cut by 1 base and J by 6 bases, with 21 bases left in between. The V gene's germline CDR1 is LGHNA and CDR2 YNFKEQ. The CDR3 has 18 residues. The CDR3 loop reads CASSQAPLGGETDEKLFF. The CDR3, as DNA: TGTGCCAGCAGCCAAGCCCCCTTGGGAGGAGAAACGGATGAAAAACTGTTTTTT.

V gene TRBV6-1 combines with J gene TRBJ1-2; tentative D call: TRBD1 (5 bases). Trimming pared 6 bases from V and 4 bases from J, leaving 15 bases between. Germline V gives CDR1 MNHNS, CDR2 SASEGT. This CDR3 contains 14 residues. The CDR3 here is CASSFDRAPYGYTF. In nucleotides, the CDR3 is TGTGCCAGCAGCTTCGACAGAGCCCCCTATGGCTACACCTTC.

The chain carries TRBV5-6 and TRBJ2-5, with 8 bases aligning to TRBD1. The closer fit of TRBJ2-7 to the DNA end suggests the J call may be wrong. Germline CDR1 reads SGHDT; CDR2 reads YYEEEE. The CDR3 sequence is 14 residues long. CDR3 amino acids: CASSLGQGIHEQYF. The CDR3 nucleotides are TGTGCCAGCAGCTTGGGACAGGGGATCCACGAGCAGTACTTC.